This T cell receptor (beta chain) was identified during a study of blood T cells in healthy people across ages. Together with a sample-barcoded 5' primer, a J-beta primer mix was included in a second PCR lasting about 7 to 11 cycles. TCRdb re-analysed the 5' RACE reads in MiXCR, keeping a single row per CDR3 protein. Of about 1,500,000 distinct CDR3 sequences in the sample, 28% are singletons; the top ten hold about 8%. This clonotype turned up a few times. Its antigen remains unknown. Whole-study results and caveats: Roughly linear declines in TCR beta diversity per million T cells occurred with age.

V shed 3 bases and J shed 6 bases, with 14 bases lying between them. The CDR3 has 14 amino acids. The germline V gene has CDR1 KGHSH and CDR2 LQKENI. J is TRBJ1-1 and V is TRBV18, with D perhaps matching TRBD1 (6 bases). The sample was blood. The receptor was isolated from a woman aged 25 to 39 in good health. In DNA form, the CDR3 reads TGTGCCAGCTCACCCCTAGAACAGGGATCTGAAGCTTTCTTT. Protein sequence: CASSPLEQGSEAFF. Full variable domain (missing parts from reference TRBV18 and TRBJ1-1): NAGVMQNPRHLVRRRGQEARLRCSPMKGHSHVYWYRQLPEEGLKFMVYLQKENIIDESGMPKERFSAEFPKEGPSILRIQQVVRGDSAAYFCASSPLEQGSEAFFGQGTRLTVV.